Following are 26 T cell receptor beta chains from one sample sequenced in a study of cytomegalovirus exposure and HLA in healthy donors. The PCR ran on 60 Vbeta and 13 Jbeta primers. Only in-frame clones appear in the TCRdb table, and some are missing; sequencing was by immunoSEQ multiplex PCR. This table has around 120,000 clones, 65% to 90% appearing once. Sequencing was performed on PBMCs. The receptor set was obtained from a male donor in good health and CMV-seropositive.

This clone has a handful of counts. This rearrangement joins TRBV30 to TRBJ2-7; D possibly corresponds to TRBD1 (8 bases). Trimming took 3 bases from V and 2 from J, leaving 14 bases between them. The CDR3 has 14 amino acids. The germline CDR1 and CDR2 sequences are GTSNPN and SVGIG (reference sequence). The CDR3 protein is CAWSLQGGAYEQYF. The CDR3 DNA sequence: TGTGCCTGGAGCCTACAGGGGGGGGCCTACGAGCAGTACTTC.

This clone was counted only a few times. The V and J genes are TRBV7-6 and TRBJ2-7; 11 nucleotides match TRBD2. With V trimmed by 5 bases and J by 2 bases, 11 bases remained unmatched. The CDR3 totals 17 residues. The germline V gene encodes CDR1 SGHVS and CDR2 FNYEAQ. CDR3 sequence: CASSPGTSGPEPYEQYF. The DNA for the CDR3 is TGTGCCAGCAGCCCGGGGACTAGCGGACCAGAGCCCTACGAGCAGTACTTC.

As to this clone: Other DNA sequences from this sample encode an identical CDR3 as well. The chain uses TRBV19 and TRBJ1-5; the D is unclear. V gave up 7 bases and J gave up 2 bases, with 12 bases separating them. CDR3 length: 14 amino acids. The germline gives CDR1 LNHDA, CDR2 SQIVND (reference sequence). The CDR3: CASNTGEGNQPQHF. The CDR3 nucleotides are TGTGCCAGTAACACGGGTGAGGGCAATCAGCCCCAGCATTTT. Together with reference TRBV19 and TRBJ1-5, the CDR3 gives the full variable domain: DGGITQSPKYLFRKEGQNVTLSCEQNLNHDAMYWYRQDPGQGLRLIYYSQIVNDFQKGDIAEGYSVSREKKESFPLTVTSAQKNPTAFYLCASNTGEGNQPQHFGDGTRLSIL.

The rearrangement uses TRBV5-1 and TRBJ2-1; 8 bases align to TRBD2. The V gene's germline CDR1 is SGHRS and CDR2 YFSETQ. CDR3 length: 14 residues. Unmatched junction bases numbered 4, after V lost 0 bases and J lost 8 bases. The CDR3 DNA is TGCGCCAGCAGCTTGGGGAGCGGGAGACATGAGCAGTTCTTC. This sequence encodes CASSLGSGRHEQFF.

The gene calls are TRBV11-2 and TRBJ2-2; D perhaps matches TRBD1 (6 bases). The germline CDR1 and CDR2 sequences are SGHAT and FQNNGV. Trimming took 5 bases from V and 4 from J, leaving 8 bases between them. The CDR3 is 13 amino acids. The CDR3 nucleotides read TGTGCCAGCAGCCCAGGGGTCACCGGGGAGCTGTTTTTT. The encoded protein is CASSPGVTGELFF. The full variable domain, in which reference TRBV11-2 and TRBJ2-2 provide the parts outside the CDR3, is EAGVAQSPRYKIIEKRQSVAFWCNPISGHATLYWYQQILGQGPKLLIQFQNNGVVDDSQLPKDRFSAERLKGVDSTLKIQPAKLEDSAVYLCASSPGVTGELFFGEGSRLTVL.

This clone was counted once. V is TRBV21-1 and J is TRBJ1-5. TRBV21-1 is noted as a pseudogene. CDR3 length equals 14 residues. The CDR3, as DNA: TGTGCCAGCAGCATCCGTTTGACGGGACAGCCCCAGCATTTT. Translated, it gives CASSIRLTGQPQHF.

The chain uses TRBV7-9 and TRBJ2-7; TRBD2 might be the D (6 bases). V was clipped by 5 bases and J by 3 bases, with 14 bases between them. The CDR3 extends over 14 amino acids. Germline CDR1 and CDR2: SEHNR and FQNEAQ (reference sequence). DNA of the CDR3: TGTGCCAGCAGCCCGCGGGGTCCCGTCTACGAGCAGTACTTC. As protein: CASSPRGPVYEQYF.

The CDR3 here is CASSTTVYLSPLHF. The CDR3 DNA reads TGTGCCAGCAGTACGACAGTTTATCTTTCACCCCTCCACTTT. The chain uses TRBV28 and TRBJ1-6; TRBD1 is a possible D gene (5 bases). CDR1 MDHEN and CDR2 SYDVKM come from the germline V gene. Trimming cost V 5 bases and J 9 bases, with 14 bases left between them. The CDR3 covers 14 residues.

CDR3 bases: TGTGCCAGCAGCTTAGGGCAGGGGCACTACAATGAGCAGTTCTTC. Translation: CASSLGQGHYNEQFF. The rearrangement joins TRBV7-2 to TRBJ2-1, with D tentatively TRBD1 (6 bases). There are 15 residues in the CDR3. V was trimmed by 1 base and J by 3 bases, leaving 10 bases between them. Germline CDR1 is SGHTA and CDR2 is FQGNSA.

The chain employs TRBV14 and TRBJ2-1; D gene unclear. This CDR3 has 13 residues. CDR1 SGHDN and CDR2 FVKESK come from the germline V gene. Trimming shortened V by 10 bases and J by 2 bases, and 12 bases separated the two germline ends. As DNA, the CDR3 is TGTGCCACCTCGAGTGGTCCCTACAATGAGCAGTTCTTC. This gives the protein CATSSGPYNEQFF.

The chain joins TRBV9 to TRBJ2-7; 7 bases agree with TRBD1. J lost 3 bases, V lost 0 bases, and 6 bases had no gene match. Germline values: CDR1 SGDLS, CDR2 YYNGEE. This CDR3 is built from 15 residues. CDR3 residues: CASSVGTGDIYEQYF. The CDR3 bases are TGTGCCAGCAGCGTAGGTACAGGGGACATCTACGAGCAGTACTTC.

This clone is medium-sized in the sample. This chain joins TRBV6-4 and TRBJ2-2, with a tentative D call TRBD2 (6 bases). The V gene's germline CDR1 is MRHNA and CDR2 SNTAGT. The CDR3 length is 15 residues. Trimming took 6 bases from V and 2 from J, leaving 13 bases between them. CDR3 in amino acids: CASSASGDNTGELFF. DNA of the CDR3: TGTGCCAGCAGCGCCTCGGGGGATAACACCGGGGAGCTGTTTTTT.

This chain uses TRBV4-3 with TRBJ1-1; perhaps TRBD1 as D (6 bases). The ends were cut back, 1 base at V and 3 bases at J, with 18 bases in the middle. The CDR3 runs 17 residues. The germline gives CDR1 LGHNA, CDR2 YSLEER. This CDR3 reads CASSQVGGARMDTEAFF. The CDR3 coding sequence is TGCGCCAGCAGCCAAGTAGGGGGGGCGCGTATGGACACTGAAGCTTTCTTT.

The gene calls are TRBV21-1 and TRBJ1-1; TRBD1 is the table's D call and was not checked against the DNA. TRBV21-1 is a pseudogene locus. The CDR3 is made up of 15 amino acids. The CDR3 region has the DNA TGTGCCAGCAGCAAAGAGGGCAGGGGGCACACTGAAGCTTTCTTT. Its protein is CASSKEGRGHTEAFF.

The chain joins TRBV7-2 to TRBJ2-7; D perhaps matches TRBD2 (5 bases). The CDR3 is made up of 16 amino acids. Trimming left V 1 base short and J 1 base short, with 14 bases between. CDR1 is SGHTA and CDR2 is FQGNSA in the germline V gene. This CDR3 reads CASSLGGERGSYEQYF. The CDR3 nucleotides read TGTGCCAGCAGCTTAGGGGGAGAGCGTGGGTCCTACGAGCAGTACTTC.

The rearrangement joins TRBV19 to TRBJ2-7, with 7 bases aligning to TRBD1. The CDR3 consists of 15 residues. V was clipped by 7 bases and J by 3 bases; unmatched bases: 12. Per the germline V gene, CDR1 is LNHDA and CDR2 is SQIVND (reference sequence). CDR3 loop: CASTLSGRQGYEQYF. The DNA of the CDR3 is TGTGCCAGTACCCTATCCGGAAGACAGGGCTACGAGCAGTACTTC.

The chain carries TRBV6-5 and TRBJ1-2, with D tentatively TRBD1 (5 bases). Trimming pared 2 bases from V and 3 bases from J, leaving 7 bases between. Germline assignment: CDR1 MNHEY and CDR2 SVGAGI. The CDR3 spans 13 residues. This CDR3 reads CASSYLGDYGYTF. Here the CDR3 DNA reads TGTGCCAGCAGTTACCTAGGGGACTATGGCTACACCTTC.

The V and J genes are TRBV7-2 and TRBJ2-7, with a weak D call TRBD2 (6 bases). There are 14 residues in the CDR3. Trimming took off 5 bases at V and 5 bases at J, with 16 bases between the two ends. Germline loops: CDR1 SGHTA, CDR2 FQGNSA. The CDR3 sequence is CASSRSGWGDEQYF. CDR3 coding DNA: TGTGCCAGCAGCCGCTCGGGGTGGGGGGACGAGCAGTACTTC.

The rearrangement joins TRBV7-8 to TRBJ2-7; possible D gene TRBD2, 5 bases. The CDR3 totals 15 residues. CDR1 and CDR2 from the germline V gene are SGHVS and FQNEAQ. V shed 3 bases and J shed 3 bases, with 15 bases lying between them. This chain's CDR3 is CASSFSSSPFYEQYF. The DNA for the CDR3 is TGTGCCAGCAGCTTTTCTAGCTCTCCATTCTACGAGCAGTACTTC.

The rearrangement links TRBV29-1 to TRBJ2-5, with D perhaps matching TRBD2 (6 bases). The CDR3 runs to 14 residues. V was pared by 4 bases and J by 2 bases, with 14 bases between. Germline CDR1 reads SQVTM; CDR2 reads ANQGSEA. The CDR3 DNA reads as TGCAGCGTTGGAGTGGGAGGACTGCAAGAGACCCAGTACTTC. The encoded protein is CSVGVGGLQETQYF.

The J gene is TRBJ2-5, the V gene TRBV28, with 9 bases aligning to TRBD1. With V trimmed by 5 bases and J by 5 bases, 9 bases remained unmatched. This CDR3 has 15 amino acids. Looked up from germline, CDR1 is MDHEN and CDR2 is SYDVKM. The CDR3 loop reads CASSARGQGVETQYF. Written as DNA, the CDR3 is TGTGCCAGCAGTGCCAGGGGACAGGGCGTGGAGACCCAGTACTTC.

This chain's CDR3 is CASSQDRKTRGNEQFF. The CDR3 DNA reads TGCGCCAGCAGCCAAGATCGTAAGACTAGAGGCAATGAGCAGTTCTTC. The rearrangement uses TRBV4-3 and TRBJ2-1; perhaps TRBD2 as D (6 bases). V gave up 0 bases and J gave up 6 bases, with 15 bases separating them. CDR3 length: 16 amino acids. CDR1 LGHNA and CDR2 YSLEER come from the germline V gene.

This chain uses TRBV28 with TRBJ2-2; 8 nucleotides match TRBD1. Germline V lookup: CDR1 MDHEN, CDR2 SYDVKM. The CDR3 sequence is 17 residues long. Trimming took 5 bases from V and 1 from J; bases not matched to a gene: 9. CDR3 sequence: CASSPPSTGVNTGELFF. The CDR3 DNA reads as TGTGCCAGCAGTCCGCCATCGACAGGGGTGAACACCGGGGAGCTGTTTTTT.

V is TRBV5-4 and J is TRBJ2-7; D is undetermined. Deletions cut 1 base from V and 5 bases from J, with 7 bases between. Germline V gives CDR1 SGHNT, CDR2 YYREEE (reference sequence). The CDR3 covers 12 residues. CDR3 nucleotides: TGTGCCAGCAGCTTGCAACAAGACGAGCAGTACTTC. It yields the protein CASSLQQDEQYF. Using reference TRBV5-4 and TRBJ2-7 for the parts outside the CDR3, the full variable domain is ETGVTQSPTHLIKTRGQQVTLRCSSQSGHNTVSWYQQALGQGPQFIFQYYREEENGRGNFPPRFSGLQFPNYSSELNVNALELDDSALYLCASSLQQDEQYFGPGTRLTVT.

The chain uses TRBV2 and TRBJ2-1, with 11 bases that match TRBD1. The V and J ends lost 9 bases and 7 bases, in that order; junction bases with no gene match: 5. The CDR3 is 13 amino acids. Germline-derived CDR1 and CDR2 are SNHLY and FYNNEI. The CDR3 DNA follows: TGTGCCAGGGACAGGGGGCTAGGGAATGAGCAGTTCTTC. Translating gives CARDRGLGNEQFF.

The chain combines TRBV27 with TRBJ1-2; unclear D gene. The CDR3 runs to 9 residues. CDR1 and CDR2 from the germline V gene are MNHEY and SMNVEV (reference sequence). V gave up 10 bases and J gave up 7 bases, with 7 bases separating them. CDR3 bases: TGTGCCAACTCGAGTGGCTACACCTTC. This codes for CANSSGYTF.